This entry lists 10 T cell receptor beta chains sequenced from one sample in a study of Ad26.COV2.S vaccination and SARS-CoV-2 variants. Some clones are missing from TCRdb's copy, which holds only in-frame ones; the method was immunoSEQ multiplex PCR. The sample lists some 640,000 clones, 89% occurring once. Treatment noted: some 20 received Ad26.COV2.S at low or high dose, single or two shots; several received placebo; per-sample allocation not given. Sampling happened 63 days after the first vaccine or placebo injection. The sample in question was peripheral blood, obtained in a trial of Ad26.COV2.S vaccine versus placebo. These receptors came from a person aged 18-65 years who received the Ad26.COV2.S COVID-19 vaccine or a placebo.

The chain carries TRBV5-5 and TRBJ2-7; D possibly uses TRBD1 or TRBD2 (5 bases each). The germline gives CDR1 SGHKS, CDR2 YYEKEE (reference sequence). The CDR3 runs to 15 residues. Trimming pared 0 bases from V and 0 bases from J, leaving 10 bases between. The CDR3 coding sequence is TGTGCCAGCAGCTTGGTAGGGACCGCCTCCTACGAGCAGTACTTC. Encoded protein: CASSLVGTASYEQYF.

CDR3 residues: CASSLTDYSYEQYF. The CDR3, as DNA: TGTGCCAGCAGCCTGACGGACTACAGCTACGAGCAGTACTTC. This chain uses TRBV14 with TRBJ2-7; D might be TRBD2 (6 bases). The length of the CDR3 is 14 residues. The V and J ends lost 4 bases and 3 bases respectively, with 13 bases between them. Germline V CDR1 and CDR2: SGHDN, FVKESK.

The CDR3 is CASSIVFPSDEQFF. The CDR3 coding sequence is TGTGCCAGTAGTATAGTCTTCCCGAGCGATGAGCAGTTCTTC. The genes are TRBV19 and TRBJ2-1, with D unresolved. The CDR3 has 14 residues. V lost 1 base to trimming and J lost 8 bases, with 12 bases between them. The germline V gene encodes CDR1 LNHDA and CDR2 SQIVND (reference sequence).

The chain couples TRBV2 to TRBJ1-5; the match to TRBD1 covers 11 bases. The ends lost 3 bases at V and 0 bases at J; junction bases unmatched: 7. Germline loops: CDR1 SNHLY, CDR2 FYNNEI. This CDR3 region has 18 residues. CDR3 coding DNA: TGTGCCAGCAGTGATCGAGGACAGGGGGCAAATAGCAATCAGCCCCAGCATTTT. Its protein product is CASSDRGQGANSNQPQHF.

The rearrangement uses TRBV7-9 and TRBJ2-7; 7 positions match TRBD1. The germline V gene encodes CDR1 SEHNR and CDR2 FQNEAQ (reference sequence). Trimming removed 5 bases from V and 4 bases from J; junction bases left unmatched: 8. The CDR3 length is 14 residues. CDR3 amino acids: CASSPDRVLYEQYF. The DNA of the CDR3 is TGTGCCAGCAGCCCAGACAGGGTCCTGTACGAGCAGTACTTC.

The CDR3 DNA follows: TGTGCCAGCAGTGAATACGAGCAGTACTTC. It yields the protein CASSEYEQYF. This chain uses TRBV25-1 with TRBJ2-7; D remains unclear. This CDR3 is 10 amino acids long. Germline assignment: CDR1 MGHDK and CDR2 SYGVNS. Deletions cut 0 bases from V and 6 bases from J, with 0 bases between.

Points on this clone: Sequence at one end of the junction differs from germline and may be a read error. The V and J genes are TRBV29-1 and TRBJ2-7, with D possibly being TRBD1 or TRBD2 (5 bases each). The CDR3 is 11 residues long. Per the germline V gene, CDR1 is SQVTM and CDR2 is ANQGSEA. In DNA form, the CDR3 reads TGCAGCGTTCACAATCCGGGACCACTCGTATTC. Translated, it gives CSVHNPGPLVF.

This chain joins TRBV19 and TRBJ2-7, with 10 bases aligning to TRBD2. In germline, CDR1 is LNHDA, CDR2 SQIVND (reference sequence). The CDR3 sequence is 14 residues long. V was clipped by 5 bases and J by 4 bases; unmatched bases: 5. As DNA, the CDR3 is TGTGCCAGTAGTCCGCTAGCGGGAGCTTACGAGCAGTACTTC. Protein product: CASSPLAGAYEQYF.

This chain connects TRBV19 to TRBJ2-3; D gene uncertain. CDR1 is LNHDA and CDR2 is SQIVND in the germline V gene (reference sequence). Trimming took 3 bases from V and 5 from J, leaving 15 bases between them. This CDR3 comprises 15 residues. The CDR3 DNA is TGTGCCAGTAGTATTGCGTCTTGGAACCAAGATACGCAGTATTTT. Residues: CASSIASWNQDTQYF.

The chain is built from TRBV7-9 and TRBJ1-1; no clear D. The V gene's germline CDR1 is SEHNR and CDR2 FQNEAQ (reference sequence). The CDR3 has 14 amino acids. The germline V and J ends were trimmed by 3 bases and 0 bases, with 8 bases remaining between them. The CDR3 DNA sequence: TGTGCCAGCAGCTTGAACGGGGTGAACACTGAAGCTTTCTTT. Translated: CASSLNGVNTEAFF.